This paragraph covers one T cell receptor (beta chain) sequence. Its antigen is currently unknown. This entry belongs to a study of PD-1 blockade in classical Hodgkin lymphoma. Whole-study results and caveats: The authors excluded patients who started nivolumab under 1 year after ASCT.

The data were produced by immunoSEQ multiplex PCR, yet TCRdb's version contains in-frame clones alone and is incomplete. This table has approximately 32,000 clones, roughly 82% appearing once. Each of the patients experienced relapse following autologous stem cell transplantation, and their brentuximab vedotin exposure differed. The CDR3 sequence is 14 residues long. Germline CDR1 and CDR2: SEHNR and FQNEAQ (reference sequence). The V segment lost 5 bases and the J segment 3 bases; nucleotides outside the gene matches: 7. The chain links TRBV7-9 to TRBJ2-7, with 7 bases lining up with TRBD1. The sequence was obtained from a human donor with classical Hodgkin lymphoma. The material sequenced was peripheral blood mononuclear cells (PBMCs), taken at baseline. CDR3 sequence (DNA): TGTGCCAGCAGCCGCGTCCGGGACAGCTACGAGCAGTACTTC. Amino acids: CASSRVRDSYEQYF.